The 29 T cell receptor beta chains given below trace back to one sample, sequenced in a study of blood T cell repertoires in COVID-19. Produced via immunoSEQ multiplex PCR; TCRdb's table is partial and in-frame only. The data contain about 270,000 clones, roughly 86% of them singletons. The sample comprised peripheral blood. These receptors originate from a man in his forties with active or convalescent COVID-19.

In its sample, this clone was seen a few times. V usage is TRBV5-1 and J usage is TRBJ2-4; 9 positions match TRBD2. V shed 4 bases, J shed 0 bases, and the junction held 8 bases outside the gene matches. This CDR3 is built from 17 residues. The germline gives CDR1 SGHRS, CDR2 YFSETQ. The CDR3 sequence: CASSPYTSGLAKNIQYF. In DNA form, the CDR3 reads TGCGCCAGCAGCCCGTACACTAGCGGGCTAGCCAAAAACATTCAGTACTTC.

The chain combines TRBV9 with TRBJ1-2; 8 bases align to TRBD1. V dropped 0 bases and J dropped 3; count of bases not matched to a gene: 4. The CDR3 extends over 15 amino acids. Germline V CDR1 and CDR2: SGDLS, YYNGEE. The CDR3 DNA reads TGTGCCAGCAGCGTAGAGACACAGGGGGACTATGGCTACACCTTC. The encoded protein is CASSVETQGDYGYTF.

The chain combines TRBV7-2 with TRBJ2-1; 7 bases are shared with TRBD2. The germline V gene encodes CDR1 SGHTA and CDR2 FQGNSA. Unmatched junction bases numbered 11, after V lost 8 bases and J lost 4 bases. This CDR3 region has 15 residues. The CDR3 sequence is CASRGSGMSYNEQFF. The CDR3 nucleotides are TGTGCCAGCCGAGGGAGCGGGATGTCATACAATGAGCAGTTCTTC. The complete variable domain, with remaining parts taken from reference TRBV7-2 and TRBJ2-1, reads GAGVSQSPSNKVTEKGKDVELRCDPISGHTALYWYRQSLGQGLEFLIYFQGNSAPDKSGLPSDRFSAERTGGSVSTLTIQRTQQEDSAVYLCASRGSGMSYNEQFFGPGTRLTVL.

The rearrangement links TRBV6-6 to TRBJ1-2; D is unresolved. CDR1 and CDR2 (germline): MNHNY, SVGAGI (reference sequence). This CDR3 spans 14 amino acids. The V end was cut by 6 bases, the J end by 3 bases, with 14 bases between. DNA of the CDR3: TGTGCCAGCAGGCACGGGTCGGGATACTATGGCTACACCTTC. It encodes CASRHGSGYYGYTF.

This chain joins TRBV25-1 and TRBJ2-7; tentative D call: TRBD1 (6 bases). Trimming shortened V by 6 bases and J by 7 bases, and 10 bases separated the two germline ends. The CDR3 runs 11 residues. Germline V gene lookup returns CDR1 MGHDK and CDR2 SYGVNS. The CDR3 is CASRQRGEQYF. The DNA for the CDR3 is TGTGCCAGCAGGCAGAGGGGGGAGCAGTACTTC.

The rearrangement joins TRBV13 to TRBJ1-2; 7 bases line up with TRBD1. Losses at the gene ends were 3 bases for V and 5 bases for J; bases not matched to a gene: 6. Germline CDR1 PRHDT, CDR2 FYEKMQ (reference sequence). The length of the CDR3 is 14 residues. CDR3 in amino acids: CASSFGDSQYGYTF. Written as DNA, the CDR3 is TGTGCCAGCAGCTTTGGGGACAGCCAATATGGCTACACCTTC.

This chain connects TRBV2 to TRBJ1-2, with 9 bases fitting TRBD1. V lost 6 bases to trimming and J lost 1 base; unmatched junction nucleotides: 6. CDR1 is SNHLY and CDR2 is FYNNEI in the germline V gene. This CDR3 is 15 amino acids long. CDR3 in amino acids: CASRKGQGINYGYTF. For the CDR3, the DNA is TGTGCCAGCAGAAAGGGACAGGGAATTAACTATGGCTACACCTTC.

The CDR3 DNA follows: TGTGCTAGTGGTCAATCACAGGGTGGGTCTGAAGCTTTCTTT. Protein sequence: CASGQSQGGSEAFF. The rearrangement links TRBV12-5 to TRBJ1-1, with a possible D match to TRBD1 (6 bases). The CDR3 extends over 14 amino acids. V was cut by 5 bases and J by 6 bases, with 16 bases left in between. Per germline, CDR1 LGHNT and CDR2 FRNRAP. Full variable domain (missing parts from reference TRBV12-5 and TRBJ1-1): DARVTQTPRHKVTEMGQEVTMRCQPILGHNTVFWYRQTMMQGLELLAYFRNRAPLDDSGMPKDRFSAEMPDATLATLKIQPSEPRDSAVYFCASGQSQGGSEAFFGQGTRLTVV.

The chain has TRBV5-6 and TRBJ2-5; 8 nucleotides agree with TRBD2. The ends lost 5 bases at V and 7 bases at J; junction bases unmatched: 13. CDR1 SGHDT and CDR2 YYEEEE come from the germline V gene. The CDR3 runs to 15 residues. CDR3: CASSYGRANFGTQYF. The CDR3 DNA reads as TGTGCCAGCAGTTACGGGAGGGCCAACTTCGGGACCCAGTACTTC.

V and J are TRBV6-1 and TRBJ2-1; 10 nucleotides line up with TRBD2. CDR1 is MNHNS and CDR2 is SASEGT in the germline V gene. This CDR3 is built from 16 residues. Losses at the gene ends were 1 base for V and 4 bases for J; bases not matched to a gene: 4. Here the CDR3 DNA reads TGTGCCAGCAGTGAAGGGAGCGGGGGGGGTTACAATGAGCAGTTCTTC. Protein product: CASSEGSGGGYNEQFF.

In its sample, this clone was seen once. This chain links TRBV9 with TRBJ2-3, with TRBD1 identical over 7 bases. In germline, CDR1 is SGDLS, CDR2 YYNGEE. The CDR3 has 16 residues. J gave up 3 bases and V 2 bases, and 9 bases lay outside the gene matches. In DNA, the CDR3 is TGTGCCAGCAGCGTGTCGACAGGGACGGGGACAGATACGCAGTATTTT. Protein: CASSVSTGTGTDTQYF.

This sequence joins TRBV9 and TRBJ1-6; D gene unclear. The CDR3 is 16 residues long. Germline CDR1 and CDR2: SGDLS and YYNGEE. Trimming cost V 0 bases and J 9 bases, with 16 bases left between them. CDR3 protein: CASSVAGGFGSSPLHF. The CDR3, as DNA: TGTGCCAGCAGCGTAGCTGGCGGGTTCGGAAGTTCACCCCTCCACTTT.

CDR3 DNA sequence: TGTGCCAGCAGTTTCCGAATGTCGGGGTTTGAGGCTTTCTTT. Its translation is CASSFRMSGFEAFF. The chain recombines TRBV28 with TRBJ1-1, with D unclear. The ends were cut back, 3 bases at V and 11 bases at J, with 19 bases in the middle. Per the germline V gene, CDR1 is MDHEN and CDR2 is SYDVKM. This CDR3 region has 14 residues.

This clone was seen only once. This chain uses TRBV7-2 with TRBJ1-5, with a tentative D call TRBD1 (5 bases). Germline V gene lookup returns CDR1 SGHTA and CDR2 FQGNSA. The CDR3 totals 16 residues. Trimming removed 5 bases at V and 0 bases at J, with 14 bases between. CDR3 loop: CASSGAGSYSNQPQHF. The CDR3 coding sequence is TGTGCCAGCAGCGGGGCGGGGTCGTATAGCAATCAGCCCCAGCATTTT.

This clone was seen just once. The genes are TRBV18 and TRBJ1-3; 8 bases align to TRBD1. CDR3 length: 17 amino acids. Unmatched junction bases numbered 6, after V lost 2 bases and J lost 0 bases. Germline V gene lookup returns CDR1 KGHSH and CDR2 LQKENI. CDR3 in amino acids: CASSPRQGQSSGNTIYF. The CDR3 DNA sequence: TGTGCCAGCTCACCAAGACAGGGGCAGTCCTCTGGAAACACCATATATTTT.

DNA for the CDR3: TGCGCCAGCAGCTTAGCGACAGAGGGCTACACCTTC. This gives the protein CASSLATEGYTF. This sequence joins TRBV5-1 and TRBJ1-2, with D possibly matching TRBD1 (5 bases). V dropped 2 bases and J dropped 8 bases, with 10 bases sitting between them. The germline gives CDR1 SGHRS, CDR2 YFSETQ. The CDR3 runs 12 residues.

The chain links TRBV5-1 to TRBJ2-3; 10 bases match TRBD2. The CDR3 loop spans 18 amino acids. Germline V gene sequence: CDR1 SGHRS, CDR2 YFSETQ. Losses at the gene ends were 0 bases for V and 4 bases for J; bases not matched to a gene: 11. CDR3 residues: CASSLAGGLAGVADTQYF. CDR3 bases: TGCGCCAGCAGCTTGGCCGGGGGTCTAGCGGGAGTCGCAGATACGCAGTATTTT.

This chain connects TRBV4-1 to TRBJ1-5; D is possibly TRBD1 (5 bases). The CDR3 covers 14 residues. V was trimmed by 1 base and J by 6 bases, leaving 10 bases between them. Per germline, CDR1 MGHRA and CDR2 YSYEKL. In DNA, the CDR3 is TGCGCCAGCAGCCAAGGTGGGGCAGGTCAGCCCCAGCATTTT. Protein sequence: CASSQGGAGQPQHF.

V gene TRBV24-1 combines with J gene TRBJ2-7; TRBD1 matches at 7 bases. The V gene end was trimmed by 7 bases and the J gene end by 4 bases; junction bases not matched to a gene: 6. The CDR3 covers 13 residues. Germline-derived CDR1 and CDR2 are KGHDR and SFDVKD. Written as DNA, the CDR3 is TGTGCCACCAGGGGACAGTACGGTTACGAGCAGTACTTC. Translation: CATRGQYGYEQYF.

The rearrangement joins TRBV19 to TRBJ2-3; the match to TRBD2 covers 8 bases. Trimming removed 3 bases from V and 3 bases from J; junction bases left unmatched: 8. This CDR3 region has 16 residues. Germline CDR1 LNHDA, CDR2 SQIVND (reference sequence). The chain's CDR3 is CASSIYPGGRTDTQYF. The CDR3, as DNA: TGTGCCAGTAGTATTTATCCCGGCGGGAGGACAGATACGCAGTATTTT.

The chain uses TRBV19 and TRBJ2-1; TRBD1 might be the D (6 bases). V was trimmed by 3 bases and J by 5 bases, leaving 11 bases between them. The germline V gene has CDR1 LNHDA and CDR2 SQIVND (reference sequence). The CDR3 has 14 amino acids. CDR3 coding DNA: TGTGCCAGTAGTATGTGGCAGGGGAACAATGAGCAGTTCTTC. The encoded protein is CASSMWQGNNEQFF. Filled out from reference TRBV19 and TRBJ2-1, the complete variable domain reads DGGITQSPKYLFRKEGQNVTLSCEQNLNHDAMYWYRQDPGQGLRLIYYSQIVNDFQKGDIAEGYSVSREKKESFPLTVTSAQKNPTAFYLCASSMWQGNNEQFFGPGTRLTVL.

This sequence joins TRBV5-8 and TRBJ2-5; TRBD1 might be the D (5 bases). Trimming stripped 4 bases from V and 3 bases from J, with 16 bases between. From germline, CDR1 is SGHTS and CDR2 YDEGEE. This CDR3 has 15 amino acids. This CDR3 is CASSPTPQTEETQYF. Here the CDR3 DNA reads TGTGCCAGCAGCCCGACGCCGCAGACAGAAGAGACCCAGTACTTC. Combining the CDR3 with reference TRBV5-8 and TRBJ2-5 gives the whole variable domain EAGVTQSPTHLIKTRGQQATLRCSPISGHTSVYWYQQALGLGLQFLLWYDEGEERNRGNFPPRFSGRQFPNYSSELNVNALELEDSALYLCASSPTPQTEETQYFGPGTRLLVL.

CDR3 in amino acids: CASSEEAHQPQHF. The DNA for the CDR3 is TGTGCCAGCAGTGAAGAAGCCCATCAGCCCCAGCATTTT. The chain recombines TRBV6-4 with TRBJ1-5; D is unresolved. Per the germline V gene, CDR1 is MRHNA and CDR2 is SNTAGT. Trimming removed 3 bases at V and 5 bases at J, with 8 bases between. The CDR3 has 13 residues.

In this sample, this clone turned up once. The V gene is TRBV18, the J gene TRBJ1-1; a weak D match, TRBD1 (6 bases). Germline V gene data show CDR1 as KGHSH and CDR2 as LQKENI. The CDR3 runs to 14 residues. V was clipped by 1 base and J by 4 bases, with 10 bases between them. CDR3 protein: CASSPLGGGTEAFF. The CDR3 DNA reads TGTGCCAGCTCACCACTAGGGGGTGGCACTGAAGCTTTCTTT. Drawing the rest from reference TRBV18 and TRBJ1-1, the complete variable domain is NAGVMQNPRHLVRRRGQEARLRCSPMKGHSHVYWYRQLPEEGLKFMVYLQKENIIDESGMPKERFSAEFPKEGPSILRIQQVVRGDSAAYFCASSPLGGGTEAFFGQGTRLTVV.

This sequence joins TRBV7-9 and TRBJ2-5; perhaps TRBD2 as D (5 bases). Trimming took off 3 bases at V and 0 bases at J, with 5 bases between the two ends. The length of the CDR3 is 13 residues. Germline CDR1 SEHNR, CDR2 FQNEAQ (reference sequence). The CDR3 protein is CASSLEDQETQYF. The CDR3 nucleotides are TGTGCCAGCAGCTTGGAGGACCAAGAGACCCAGTACTTC.

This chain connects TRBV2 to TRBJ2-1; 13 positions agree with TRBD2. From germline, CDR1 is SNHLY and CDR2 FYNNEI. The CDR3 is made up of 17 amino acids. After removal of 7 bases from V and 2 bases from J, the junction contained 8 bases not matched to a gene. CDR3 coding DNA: TGTGCCAGCAATTTACTAGCGGGAGGGCGGACCTACAATGAGCAGTTCTTC. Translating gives CASNLLAGGRTYNEQFF.

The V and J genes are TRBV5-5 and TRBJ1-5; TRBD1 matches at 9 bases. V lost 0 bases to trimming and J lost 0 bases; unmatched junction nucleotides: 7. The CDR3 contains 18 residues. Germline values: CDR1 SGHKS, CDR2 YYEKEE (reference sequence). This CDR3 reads CASSLGPGQGFSNQPQHF. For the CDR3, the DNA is TGTGCCAGCAGCTTGGGGCCGGGACAGGGATTTAGCAATCAGCCCCAGCATTTT.

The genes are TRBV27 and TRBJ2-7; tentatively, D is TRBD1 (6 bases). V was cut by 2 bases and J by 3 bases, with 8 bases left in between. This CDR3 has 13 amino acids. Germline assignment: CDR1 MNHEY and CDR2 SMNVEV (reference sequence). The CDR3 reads CASSLRGGYEQYF. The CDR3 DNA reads TGTGCCAGCAGTTTAAGAGGGGGCTACGAGCAGTACTTC.

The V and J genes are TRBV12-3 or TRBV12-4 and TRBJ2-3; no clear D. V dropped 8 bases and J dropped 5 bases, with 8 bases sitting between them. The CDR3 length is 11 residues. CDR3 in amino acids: CASGSGDTQYF. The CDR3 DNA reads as TGTGCCAGCGGTTCAGGAGATACGCAGTATTTT.